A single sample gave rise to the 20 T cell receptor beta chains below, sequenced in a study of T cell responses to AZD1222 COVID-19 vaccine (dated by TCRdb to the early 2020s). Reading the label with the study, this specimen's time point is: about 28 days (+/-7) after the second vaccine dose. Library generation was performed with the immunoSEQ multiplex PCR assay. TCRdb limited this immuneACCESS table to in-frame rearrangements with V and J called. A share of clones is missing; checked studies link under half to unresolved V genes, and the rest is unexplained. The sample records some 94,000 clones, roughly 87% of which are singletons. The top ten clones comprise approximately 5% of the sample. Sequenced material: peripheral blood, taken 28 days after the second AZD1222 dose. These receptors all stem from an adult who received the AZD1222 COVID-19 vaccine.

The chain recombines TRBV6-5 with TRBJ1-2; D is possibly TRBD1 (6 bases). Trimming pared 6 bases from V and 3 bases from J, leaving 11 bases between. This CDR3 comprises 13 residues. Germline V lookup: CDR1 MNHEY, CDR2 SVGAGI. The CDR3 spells CASRSHRDYGYTF. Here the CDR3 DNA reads TGTGCCAGCAGATCCCACAGGGACTATGGCTACACCTTC.

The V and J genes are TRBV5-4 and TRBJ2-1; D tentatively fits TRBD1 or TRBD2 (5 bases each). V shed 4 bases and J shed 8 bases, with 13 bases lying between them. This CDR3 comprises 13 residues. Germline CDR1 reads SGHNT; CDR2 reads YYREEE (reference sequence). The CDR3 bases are TGTGCCAGCAGCAGTCGGGGACGCGATGAGCAGTTCTTC. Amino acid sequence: CASSSRGRDEQFF.

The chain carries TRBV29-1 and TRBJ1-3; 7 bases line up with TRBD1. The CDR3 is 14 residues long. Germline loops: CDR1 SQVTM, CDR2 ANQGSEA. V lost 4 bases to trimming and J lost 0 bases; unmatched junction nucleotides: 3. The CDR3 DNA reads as TGCAGCGTTGCGGGACAGTTCTCTGGAAACACCATATATTTT. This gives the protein CSVAGQFSGNTIYF.

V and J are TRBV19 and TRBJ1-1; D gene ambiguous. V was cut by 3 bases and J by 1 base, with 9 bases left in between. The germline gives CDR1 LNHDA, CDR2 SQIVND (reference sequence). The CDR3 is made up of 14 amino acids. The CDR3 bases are TGTGCCAGTAGTATCTTCGACGGGAACACTGAAGCTTTCTTT. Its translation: CASSIFDGNTEAFF.

CDR3 residues: CASSPSSGGSYEQYF. DNA for the CDR3: TGTGCCAGCTCACCATCTTCGGGTGGGTCCTACGAGCAGTACTTC. The chain uses TRBV18 and TRBJ2-7; D not certain. Germline loops: CDR1 KGHSH, CDR2 LQKENI. This CDR3 is built from 15 residues. V gave up 2 bases and J gave up 1 base, with 12 bases separating them.

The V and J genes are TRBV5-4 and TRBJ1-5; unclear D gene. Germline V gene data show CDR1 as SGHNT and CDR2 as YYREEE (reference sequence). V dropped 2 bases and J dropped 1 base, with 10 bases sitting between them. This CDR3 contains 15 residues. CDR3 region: CASSLELGSNQPQHF. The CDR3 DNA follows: TGTGCCAGCAGCTTAGAGTTGGGGAGCAATCAGCCCCAGCATTTT.

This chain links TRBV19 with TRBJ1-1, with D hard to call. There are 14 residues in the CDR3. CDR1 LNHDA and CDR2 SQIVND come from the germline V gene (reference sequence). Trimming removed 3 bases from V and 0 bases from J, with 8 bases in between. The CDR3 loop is CASSMTVMNTEAFF. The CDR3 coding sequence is TGTGCCAGTAGTATGACGGTCATGAACACTGAAGCTTTCTTT. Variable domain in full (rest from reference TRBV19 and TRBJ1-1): DGGITQSPKYLFRKEGQNVTLSCEQNLNHDAMYWYRQDPGQGLRLIYYSQIVNDFQKGDIAEGYSVSREKKESFPLTVTSAQKNPTAFYLCASSMTVMNTEAFFGQGTRLTVV.

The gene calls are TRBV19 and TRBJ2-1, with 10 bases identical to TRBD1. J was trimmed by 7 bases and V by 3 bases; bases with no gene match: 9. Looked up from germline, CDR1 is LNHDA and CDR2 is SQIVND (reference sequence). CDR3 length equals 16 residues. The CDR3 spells CASSMGAGTGVNEQFF. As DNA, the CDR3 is TGTGCCAGTAGTATGGGGGCGGGGACAGGGGTAAATGAGCAGTTCTTC.

CDR3 in amino acids: CASSRPLGTGGRPWHEKLFF. CDR3 DNA sequence: TGTGCCAGCAGTCGACCGTTGGGGACGGGGGGCCGGCCGTGGCATGAAAAACTGTTTTTT. The V gene is TRBV7-6, the J gene TRBJ1-4; a possible D gene is TRBD1 (6 bases). V lost 6 bases to trimming and J lost 6 bases, with 32 bases between them. Germline CDR1 is SGHVS and CDR2 is FNYEAQ. The CDR3 runs to 20 residues.

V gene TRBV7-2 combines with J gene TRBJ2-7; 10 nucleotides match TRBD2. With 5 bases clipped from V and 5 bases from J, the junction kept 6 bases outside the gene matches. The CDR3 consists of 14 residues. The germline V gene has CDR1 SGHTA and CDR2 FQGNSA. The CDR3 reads CASSRAGGIDEQYF. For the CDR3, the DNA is TGTGCCAGCAGCAGAGCGGGGGGGATCGACGAGCAGTACTTC.

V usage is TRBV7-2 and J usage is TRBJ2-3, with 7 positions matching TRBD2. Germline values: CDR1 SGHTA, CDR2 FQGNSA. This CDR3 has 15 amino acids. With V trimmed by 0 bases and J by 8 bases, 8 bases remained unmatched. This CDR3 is CASSLATVWGGTQYF. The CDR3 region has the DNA TGTGCCAGCAGCTTAGCTACCGTGTGGGGGGGTACGCAGTATTTT.

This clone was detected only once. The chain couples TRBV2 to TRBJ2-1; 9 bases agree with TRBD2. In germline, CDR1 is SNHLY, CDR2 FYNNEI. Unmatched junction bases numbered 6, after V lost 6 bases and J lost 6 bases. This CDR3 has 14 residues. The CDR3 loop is CASRQAGGRNEQFF. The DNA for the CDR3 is TGTGCCAGCAGACAAGCGGGGGGACGCAATGAGCAGTTCTTC. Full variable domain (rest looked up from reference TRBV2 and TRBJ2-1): EPEVTQTPSHQVTQMGQEVILRCVPISNHLYFYWYRQILGQKVEFLVSFYNNEISEKSEIFDDQFSVERPDGSNFTLKIRSTKLEDSAMYFCASRQAGGRNEQFFGPGTRLTVL.

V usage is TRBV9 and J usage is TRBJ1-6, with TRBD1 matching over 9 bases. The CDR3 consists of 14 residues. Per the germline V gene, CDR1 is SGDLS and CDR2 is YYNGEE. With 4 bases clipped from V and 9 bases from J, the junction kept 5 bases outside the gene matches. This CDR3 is CASSKTGGGSPLHF. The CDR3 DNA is TGTGCCAGCAGCAAGACAGGGGGGGGTTCACCCCTCCACTTT.

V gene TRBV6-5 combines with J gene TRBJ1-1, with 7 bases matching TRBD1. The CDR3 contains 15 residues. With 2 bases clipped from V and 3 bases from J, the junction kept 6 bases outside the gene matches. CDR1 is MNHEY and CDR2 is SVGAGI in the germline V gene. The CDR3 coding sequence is TGTGCCAGCAGTTACCGACAGGGAGGATACACTGAAGCTTTCTTT. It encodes CASSYRQGGYTEAFF.

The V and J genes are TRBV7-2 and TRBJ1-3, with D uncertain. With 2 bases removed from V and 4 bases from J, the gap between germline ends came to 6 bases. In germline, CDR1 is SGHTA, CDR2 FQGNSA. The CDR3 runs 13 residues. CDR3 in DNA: TGTGCCAGCAGCTTATTCGAGGGAAACACCATATATTTT. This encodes CASSLFEGNTIYF.

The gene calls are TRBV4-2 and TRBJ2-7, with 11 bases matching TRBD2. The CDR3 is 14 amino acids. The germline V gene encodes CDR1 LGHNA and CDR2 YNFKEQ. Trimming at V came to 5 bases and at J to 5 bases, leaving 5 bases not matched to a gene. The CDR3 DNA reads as TGTGCCAGCAGCTCTAGCGGGGGGCAAAACGAGCAGTACTTC. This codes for CASSSSGGQNEQYF.

The CDR3 DNA reads as TGTGCCAGCAGTTACGGGCCGGGGGGGAATCAGCCCCAGCATTTT. It codes for CASSYGPGGNQPQHF. The chain links TRBV6-5 to TRBJ1-5; D possibly corresponds to TRBD1 (5 bases). V dropped 2 bases and J dropped 4 bases, with 12 bases sitting between them. This CDR3 contains 15 residues. The germline V gene encodes CDR1 MNHEY and CDR2 SVGAGI.

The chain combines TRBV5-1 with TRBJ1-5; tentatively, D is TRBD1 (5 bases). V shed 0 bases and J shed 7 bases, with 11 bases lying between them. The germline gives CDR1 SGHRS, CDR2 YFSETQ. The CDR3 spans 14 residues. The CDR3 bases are TGCGCCAGCAGCTTGGATGGGGGGTGGCAGCCCCAGCATTTT. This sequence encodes CASSLDGGWQPQHF.

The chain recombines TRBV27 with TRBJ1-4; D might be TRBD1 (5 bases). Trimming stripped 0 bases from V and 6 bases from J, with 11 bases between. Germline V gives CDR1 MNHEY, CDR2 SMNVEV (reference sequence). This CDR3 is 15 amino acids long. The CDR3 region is CASSLSLGGYEKLFF. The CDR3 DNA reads TGTGCCAGCAGTTTATCGTTGGGGGGTTATGAAAAACTGTTTTTT.

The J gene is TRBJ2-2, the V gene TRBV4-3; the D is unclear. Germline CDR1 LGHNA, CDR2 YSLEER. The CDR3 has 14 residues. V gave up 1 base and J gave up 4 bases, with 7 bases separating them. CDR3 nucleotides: TGCGCCAGCAGCCAAGGCTCGATCACCGGGGAGCTGTTTTTT. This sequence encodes CASSQGSITGELFF.